A selection of T cell receptor beta chains follows, all from one sample in a study of cytomegalovirus exposure and HLA in healthy donors. Here immunoSEQ multiplex PCR was the method, and the copy in TCRdb shows in-frame clones only, minus some. The data hold roughly 34,000 clones, with roughly 67% observed a single time. The material sequenced was PBMCs. These receptors came from a man aged 40-50 years in good health and CMV-seropositive. CDR3s include the opening cysteine and the closing phenylalanine or tryptophan. D genes are given only for firm matches. For some rows the clone size is stated as once, few or many, or as a class when expanded; others skip it.

TRBV13	-	TRBJ1-1	-	TGTGCCAGCAGCCCTCAGGGCCGTTGGACTGAAGCTTTCTTT	CASSPQGRWTEAFF
TRBV10-3	TRBD1	TRBJ1-2	-	TGTGCCACGAACAAGGGGGCAAGCTATGGCTACACCTTC	CATNKGASYGYTF
TRBV5-6	-	TRBJ1-6	-	TGTGCCAGCAGTTCCGACGGGGCCTATAATTCACCCCTCCACTTT	CASSSDGAYNSPLHF
TRBV27	-	TRBJ1-4	few	TGTGCCAGCAGTTTGTGGGGCGAACATGAAAAACTGTTTTTT	CASSLWGEHEKLFF
TRBV7-9	TRBD1	TRBJ1-1	-	TGTGCCAGCACCCTTCAGGGGGCGGGAAGCACTGAAGCTTTCTTT	CASTLQGAGSTEAFF
TRBV7-8	-	TRBJ1-4	-	TGTGCCAGCAGCTTAGTGGCAGGGGATGGAACTAATGAAAAACTGTTTTTT	CASSLVAGDGTNEKLFF
TRBV7-9	-	TRBJ2-3	-	TGTGCCAGCAGCTTTTGGGCAGCCGGTACAGATACGCAGTATTTT	CASSFWAAGTDTQYF
TRBV6-1	-	TRBJ1-2	-	TGTGCCAGCAGTGCCATCAACTATGGCTACACCTTC	CASSAINYGYTF
TRBV18	-	TRBJ2-1	-	TGTGCCAGCTCAAACATCAATGAGCAGTTCTTC	CASSNINEQFF
TRBV6-5	TRBD1	TRBJ2-1	-	TGTGCCAGCAAGGGGGCGGGCACAATCGATGAGCAGTTCTTC	CASKGAGTIDEQFF
TRBV5-1	-	TRBJ2-7	once	TGCGCCAGCAGCGGACAGAGCTCCTACGAGCAGTACTTC	CASSGQSSYEQYF